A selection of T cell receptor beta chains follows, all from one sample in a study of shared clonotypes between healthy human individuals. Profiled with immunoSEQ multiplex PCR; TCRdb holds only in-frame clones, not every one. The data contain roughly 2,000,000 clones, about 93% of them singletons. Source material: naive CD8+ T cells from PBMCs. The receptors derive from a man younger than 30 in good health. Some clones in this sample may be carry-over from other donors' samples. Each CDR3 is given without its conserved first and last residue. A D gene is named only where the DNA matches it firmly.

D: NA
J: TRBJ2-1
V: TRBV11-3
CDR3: ASSLGTGFVGEQF

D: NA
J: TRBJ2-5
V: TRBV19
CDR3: ASSTPRDTKETQY

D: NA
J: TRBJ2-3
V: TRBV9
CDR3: ASTRGGHTTDTQY

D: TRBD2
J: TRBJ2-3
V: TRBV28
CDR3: ASSSLLAGLLDTQY

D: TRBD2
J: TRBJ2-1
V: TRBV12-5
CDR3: ASGLELLLAADNEQF

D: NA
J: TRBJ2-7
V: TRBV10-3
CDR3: AISKKKRQGGVYEQY

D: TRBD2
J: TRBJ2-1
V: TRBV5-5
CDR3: ASSHGLAGGGRSYNEQF

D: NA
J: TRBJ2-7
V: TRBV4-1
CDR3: ASSQDDGSSYEQY

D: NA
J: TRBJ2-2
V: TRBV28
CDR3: ASSPRTIQDTGELF

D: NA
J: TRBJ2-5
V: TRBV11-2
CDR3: ASSFFPRVASWETQY

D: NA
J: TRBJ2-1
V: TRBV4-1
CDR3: ASSQVSNTKFEQF

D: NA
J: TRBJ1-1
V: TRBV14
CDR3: ASSLFSGRNTEAF

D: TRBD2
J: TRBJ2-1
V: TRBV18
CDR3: ASSPSSGRAFFHNEQF

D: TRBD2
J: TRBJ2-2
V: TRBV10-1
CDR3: ASSGPALAGSLNTGELF

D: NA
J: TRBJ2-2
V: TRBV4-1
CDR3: ASSQGITGELF

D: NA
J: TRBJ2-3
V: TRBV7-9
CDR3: ASSLRVGRNTDTQY

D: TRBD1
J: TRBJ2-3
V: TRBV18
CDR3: ASSLGTGADTQY

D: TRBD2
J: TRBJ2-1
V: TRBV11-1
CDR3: ASSLGAGAYNEQF

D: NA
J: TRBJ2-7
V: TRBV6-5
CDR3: ASKKSPSRYEQY

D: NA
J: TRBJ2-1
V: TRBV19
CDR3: ASSIGGPLYNEQF

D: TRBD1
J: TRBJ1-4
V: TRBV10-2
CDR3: ASTGDSSPPYEKLF

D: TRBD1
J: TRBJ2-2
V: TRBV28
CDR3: ASRRTGQSNTGELF

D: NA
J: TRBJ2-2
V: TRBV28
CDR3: ASSHLLGAGELF

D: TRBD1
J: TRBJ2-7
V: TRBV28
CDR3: ASSLSWTGDAYEQY

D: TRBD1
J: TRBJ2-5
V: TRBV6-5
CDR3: ASSYSTGAQTQY

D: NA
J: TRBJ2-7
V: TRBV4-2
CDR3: ASSPTGLASLSFFIYEQY

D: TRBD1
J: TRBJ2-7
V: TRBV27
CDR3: ASSLRSISTGPYEQY

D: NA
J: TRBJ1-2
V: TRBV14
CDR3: ASSQGATGSYGYT

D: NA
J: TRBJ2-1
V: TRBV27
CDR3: ASLEVGGILV

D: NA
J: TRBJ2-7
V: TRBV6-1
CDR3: ASSEGTEVGAEQY

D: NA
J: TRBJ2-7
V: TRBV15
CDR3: ATSRGLGGHEQY

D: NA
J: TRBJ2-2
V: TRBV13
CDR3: ASSPRPGVSGELF

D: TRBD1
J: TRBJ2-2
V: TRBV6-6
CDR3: ASSSTGFGGELF

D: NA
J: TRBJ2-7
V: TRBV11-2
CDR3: ASSTDLQGFNEQY

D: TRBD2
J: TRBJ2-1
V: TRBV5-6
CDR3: ASSLIAGVGNEQF

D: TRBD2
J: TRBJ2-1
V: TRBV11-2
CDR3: ASRSTSGGRSYNEQF

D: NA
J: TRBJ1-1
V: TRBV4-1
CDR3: ASSQRANTEAF

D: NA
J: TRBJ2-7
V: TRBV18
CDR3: ASSPTGAREQY

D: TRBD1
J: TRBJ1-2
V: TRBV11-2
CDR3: ASSPVGQGNGYT

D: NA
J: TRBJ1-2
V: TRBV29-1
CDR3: SVERTGNYGYT

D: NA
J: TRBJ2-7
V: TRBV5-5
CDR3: ASSLIGQGLPEQY

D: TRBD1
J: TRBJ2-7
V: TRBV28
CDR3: ASSYRGGEQY

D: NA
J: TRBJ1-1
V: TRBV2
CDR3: ASSEIRAGAF

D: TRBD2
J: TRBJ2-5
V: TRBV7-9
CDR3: ASSFEVRGGETQY

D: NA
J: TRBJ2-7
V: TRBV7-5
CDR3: VRSLALALGRESEQY

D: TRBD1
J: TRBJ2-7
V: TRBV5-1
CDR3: ASSHEGASYEQY

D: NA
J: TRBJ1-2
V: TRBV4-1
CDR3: ASSQDPWGNYGYT

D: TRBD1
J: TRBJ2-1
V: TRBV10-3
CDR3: AISGDSYNEQF

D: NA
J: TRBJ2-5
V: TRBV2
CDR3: ASSDSTGNQFQETQY

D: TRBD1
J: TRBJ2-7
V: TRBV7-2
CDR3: ASSLKGAPSSGAYEQY

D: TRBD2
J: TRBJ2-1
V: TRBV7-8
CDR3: ASKGREGPDEQF

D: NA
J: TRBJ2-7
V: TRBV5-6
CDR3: ASSLTDYEQY

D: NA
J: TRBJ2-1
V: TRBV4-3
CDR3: ASSQVSLVPGYEQF

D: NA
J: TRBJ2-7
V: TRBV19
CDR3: ASSPFGGLSYEQY

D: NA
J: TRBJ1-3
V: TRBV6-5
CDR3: ASSWSADSGNTIY

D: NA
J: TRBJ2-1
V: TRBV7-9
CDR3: ASTQSMRLGYNEQF

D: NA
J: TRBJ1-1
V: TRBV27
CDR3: ASSLYWQGDTEAF

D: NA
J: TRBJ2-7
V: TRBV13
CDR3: ASSLGASYEQY

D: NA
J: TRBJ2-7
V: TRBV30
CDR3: AWSVYTGTYEQY

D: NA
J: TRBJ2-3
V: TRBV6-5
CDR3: ASTLTPADTQY